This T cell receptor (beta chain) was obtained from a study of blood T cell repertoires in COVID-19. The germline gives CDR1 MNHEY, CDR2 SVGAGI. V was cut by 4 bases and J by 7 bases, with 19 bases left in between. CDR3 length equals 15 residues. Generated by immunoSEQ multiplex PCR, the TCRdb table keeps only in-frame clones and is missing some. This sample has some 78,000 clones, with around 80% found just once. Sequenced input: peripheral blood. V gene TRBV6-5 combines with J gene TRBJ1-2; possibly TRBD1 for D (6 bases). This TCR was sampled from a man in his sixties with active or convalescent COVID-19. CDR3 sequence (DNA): TGTGCCAGCAGTTTAACCCCAGGACAGTTCTCTGGCTACACCTTC. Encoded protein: CASSLTPGQFSGYTF.